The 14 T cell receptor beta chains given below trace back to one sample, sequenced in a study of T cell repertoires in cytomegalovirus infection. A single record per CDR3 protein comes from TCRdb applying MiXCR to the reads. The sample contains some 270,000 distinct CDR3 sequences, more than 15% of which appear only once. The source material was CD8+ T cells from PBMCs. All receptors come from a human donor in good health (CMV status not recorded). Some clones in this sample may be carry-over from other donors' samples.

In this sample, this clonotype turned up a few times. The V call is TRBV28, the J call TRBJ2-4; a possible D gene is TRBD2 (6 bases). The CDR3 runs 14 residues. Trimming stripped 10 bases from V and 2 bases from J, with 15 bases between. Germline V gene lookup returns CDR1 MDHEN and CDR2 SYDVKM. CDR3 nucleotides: TGTGCCACCCGAGGAGGGGCCACCAAAAACATTCAGTACTTC. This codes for CATRGGATKNIQYF.

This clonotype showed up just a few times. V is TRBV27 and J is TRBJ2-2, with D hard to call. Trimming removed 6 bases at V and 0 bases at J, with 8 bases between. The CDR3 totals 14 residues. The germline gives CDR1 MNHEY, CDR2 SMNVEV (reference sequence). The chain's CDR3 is CASSHETNTGELFF. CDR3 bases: TGTGCCAGCAGCCACGAGACGAACACCGGGGAGCTGTTTTTT.

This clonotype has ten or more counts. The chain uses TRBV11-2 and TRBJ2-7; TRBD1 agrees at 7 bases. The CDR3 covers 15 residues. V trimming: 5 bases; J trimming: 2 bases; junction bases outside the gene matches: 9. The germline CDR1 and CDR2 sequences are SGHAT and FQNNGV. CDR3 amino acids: CASSLPDRPTYEQYF. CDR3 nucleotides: TGTGCCAGCAGCCTCCCGGACAGGCCAACCTACGAGCAGTACTTC. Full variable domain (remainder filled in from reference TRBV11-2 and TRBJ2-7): EAGVAQSPRYKIIEKRQSVAFWCNPISGHATLYWYQQILGQGPKLLIQFQNNGVVDDSQLPKDRFSAERLKGVDSTLKIQPAKLEDSAVYLCASSLPDRPTYEQYFGPGTRLTVT.

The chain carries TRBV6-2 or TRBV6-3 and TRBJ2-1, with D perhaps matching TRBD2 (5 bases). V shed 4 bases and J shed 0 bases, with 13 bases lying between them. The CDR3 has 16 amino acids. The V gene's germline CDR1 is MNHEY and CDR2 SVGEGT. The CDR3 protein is CASSSDSFSSYNEQFF. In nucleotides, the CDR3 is TGTGCCAGCAGTTCGGACTCGTTCAGCTCCTACAATGAGCAGTTCTTC.

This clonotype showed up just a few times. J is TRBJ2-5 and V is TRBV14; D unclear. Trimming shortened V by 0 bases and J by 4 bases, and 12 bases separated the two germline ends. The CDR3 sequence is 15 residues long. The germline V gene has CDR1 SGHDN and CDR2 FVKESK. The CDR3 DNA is TGTGCCAGCAGCCAAGATCGTCGGGTCCGAGAGACCCAGTACTTC. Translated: CASSQDRRVRETQYF.

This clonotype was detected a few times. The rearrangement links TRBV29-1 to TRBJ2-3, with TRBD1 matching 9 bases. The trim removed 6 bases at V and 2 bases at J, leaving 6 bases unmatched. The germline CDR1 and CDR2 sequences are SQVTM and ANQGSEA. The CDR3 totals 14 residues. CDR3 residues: CSVDRGRDTDTQYF. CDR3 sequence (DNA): TGCAGCGTAGACAGGGGGAGAGACACAGATACGCAGTATTTT.

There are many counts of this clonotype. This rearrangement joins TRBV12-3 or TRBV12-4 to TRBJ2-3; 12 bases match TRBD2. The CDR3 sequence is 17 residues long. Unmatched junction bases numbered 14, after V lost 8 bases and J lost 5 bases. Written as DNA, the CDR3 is TGTGCCAGCCTCCCAGGACTAGCGGGGAAAGGAATAGATACGCAGTATTTT. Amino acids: CASLPGLAGKGIDTQYF.

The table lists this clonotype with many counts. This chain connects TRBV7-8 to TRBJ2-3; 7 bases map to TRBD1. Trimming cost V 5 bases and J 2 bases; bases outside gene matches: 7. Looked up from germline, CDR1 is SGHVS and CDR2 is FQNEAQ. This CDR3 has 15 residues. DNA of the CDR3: TGTGCCAGCAGCCCGGGACAGCCACTCACAGATACGCAGTATTTT. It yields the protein CASSPGQPLTDTQYF.

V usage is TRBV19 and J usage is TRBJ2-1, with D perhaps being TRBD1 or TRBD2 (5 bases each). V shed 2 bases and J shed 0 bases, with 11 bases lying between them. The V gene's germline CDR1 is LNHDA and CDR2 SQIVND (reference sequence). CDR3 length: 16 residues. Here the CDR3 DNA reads TGTGCCAGTAGTATAATCCCGGGGCTCTCCTACAATGAGCAGTTCTTC. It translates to CASSIIPGLSYNEQFF.

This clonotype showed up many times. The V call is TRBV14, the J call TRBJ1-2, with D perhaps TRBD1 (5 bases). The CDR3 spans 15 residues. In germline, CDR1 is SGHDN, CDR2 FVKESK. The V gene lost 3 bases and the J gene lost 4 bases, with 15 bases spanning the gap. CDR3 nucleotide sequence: TGTGCCAGCAGCCATGACTACCGGGACCCCTATGGCTACACCTTC. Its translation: CASSHDYRDPYGYTF.

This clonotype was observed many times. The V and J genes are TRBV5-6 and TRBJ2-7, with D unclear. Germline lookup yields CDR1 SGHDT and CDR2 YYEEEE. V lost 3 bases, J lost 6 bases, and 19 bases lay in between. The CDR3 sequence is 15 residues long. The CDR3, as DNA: TGTGCCAGCAGCTCAGAGGTGATAAGAACAGTCGAGCAGTACTTC. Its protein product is CASSSEVIRTVEQYF.

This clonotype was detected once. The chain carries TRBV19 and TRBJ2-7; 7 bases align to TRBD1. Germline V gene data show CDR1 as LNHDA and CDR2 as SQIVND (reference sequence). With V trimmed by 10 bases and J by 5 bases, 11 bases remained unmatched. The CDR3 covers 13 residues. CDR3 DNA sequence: TGTGCCACCCGTCGGGACAGATTAAACGAGCAGTACTTC. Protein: CATRRDRLNEQYF.

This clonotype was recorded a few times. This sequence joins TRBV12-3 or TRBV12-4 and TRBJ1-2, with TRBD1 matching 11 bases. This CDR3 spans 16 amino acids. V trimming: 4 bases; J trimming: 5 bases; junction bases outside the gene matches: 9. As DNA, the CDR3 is TGTGCCAGCAGTTCGCCTGGACAGGGGGCGCATTATGGCTACACCTTC. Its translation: CASSSPGQGAHYGYTF.

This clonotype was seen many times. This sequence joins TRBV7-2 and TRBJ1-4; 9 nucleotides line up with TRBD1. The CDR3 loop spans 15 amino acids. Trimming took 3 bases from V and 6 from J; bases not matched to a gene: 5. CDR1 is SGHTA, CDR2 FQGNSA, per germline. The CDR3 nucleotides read TGTGCCAGCAGCTTGAACAGGGGGCCGGATGAAAAACTGTTTTTT. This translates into CASSLNRGPDEKLFF.